A single sample gave rise to the 26 T cell receptor beta chains below, sequenced in a study of human T cells and chemical hapten exposure. Stated time point: patch test 1, 2 weeks after DPC sensitization. As to treatment: therapeutic diphenylcyclopropenone sensitization with weekly scalp DPC. TCRdb independently ran MiXCR on the RACE reads; one entry per CDR3 protein. The data contain about 100,000 distinct CDR3 sequences, approximately 10% of them singletons. The specimen comprised whole blood, sampled in connection with sensitization to the hapten diphenylcyclopropenone (DPC). Every receptor here comes from a man aged 35 to 55 with alopecia areata. Some clones in this sample may be carry-over from other donors' samples.

This clonotype was counted only a few times. The chain uses TRBV11-3 and TRBJ1-1; D is uncertain. Deletions cut 8 bases from V and 2 bases from J, with 12 bases between. Germline CDR1 and CDR2: SGHNT and YENEEA. The CDR3 contains 13 residues. CDR3 protein: CASRGEFNTEAFF. The CDR3, as DNA: TGTGCCAGCCGGGGAGAATTTAACACTGAAGCTTTCTTT.

This clonotype was counted a few times. The chain employs TRBV10-3 and TRBJ2-7; the D is unclear. Germline CDR1 is ENHRY and CDR2 is SYGVKD. This CDR3 region has 12 residues. The V end was cut by 2 bases, the J end by 5 bases, with 7 bases between. In nucleotides, the CDR3 is TGTGCCATCAGTGAGATGGAGCACGAGCAGTACTTC. Translated: CAISEMEHEQYF.

This chain connects TRBV6-6 to TRBJ1-5; 8 bases are a match to TRBD1. V dropped 5 bases and J dropped 1; count of bases not matched to a gene: 4. Germline CDR1 is MNHNY and CDR2 is SVGAGI (reference sequence). The CDR3 spans 15 residues. In DNA, the CDR3 is TGTGCCAGCAGTAAGCAGGGGGCAAGCAATCAGCCCCAGCATTTT. It encodes CASSKQGASNQPQHF.

This clonotype came up a few times. The rearrangement joins TRBV5-1 to TRBJ2-2, with D maybe TRBD2 (5 bases). The CDR3 runs 15 residues. Germline loops: CDR1 SGHRS, CDR2 YFSETQ. Trimming stripped 4 bases from V and 7 bases from J, with 17 bases between. CDR3 in amino acids: CASSPSLSRDGELFF. As DNA, the CDR3 is TGCGCCAGCAGCCCCTCCTTGTCCCGGGACGGGGAGCTGTTTTTT.

This clonotype was recorded a few times. The chain recombines TRBV30 with TRBJ2-5, with D possibly being TRBD1 (8 bases). The germline CDR1 and CDR2 sequences are GTSNPN and SVGIG (reference sequence). The CDR3 has 16 residues. V dropped 1 base and J dropped 1 base, with 16 bases sitting between them. Here the CDR3 DNA reads TGTGCCTGGAGTGGGCGGACAGGGAGGGTCCAAGAGACCCAGTACTTC. This translates into CAWSGRTGRVQETQYF.

This clonotype has a handful of counts. The chain links TRBV12-3 or TRBV12-4 to TRBJ1-5, with 9 positions matching TRBD1. CDR3 size: 14 residues. After removal of 8 bases from V and 6 bases from J, the junction contained 8 bases not matched to a gene. The CDR3 region is CASGKGTGRQPQHF. The CDR3 nucleotides are TGTGCCAGCGGTAAGGGGACAGGGCGTCAGCCCCAGCATTTT.

Ten or more counts support this clonotype. V usage is TRBV7-8 and J usage is TRBJ2-3; 11 nucleotides line up with TRBD2. V dropped 5 bases and J dropped 4; count of bases not matched to a gene: 17. This CDR3 comprises 19 residues. Per germline, CDR1 SGHVS and CDR2 FQNEAQ. CDR3 sequence reads: CASSRKGDTLAGVPDTQYF. DNA of the CDR3: TGTGCCAGCAGCCGGAAAGGGGATACACTAGCGGGAGTCCCAGATACGCAGTATTTT. Complete variable domain (other parts from reference TRBV7-8 and TRBJ2-3): GAGVSQSPRYKVAKRGQDVALRCDPISGHVSLFWYQQALGQGPEFLTYFQNEAQLDKSGLPSDRFFAERPEGSVSTLKIQRTQQEDSAVYLCASSRKGDTLAGVPDTQYFGPGTRLTVL.

This clonotype was observed a few times. The chain combines TRBV6-6 with TRBJ1-5; TRBD1 might be the D (6 bases). Trimming pared 8 bases from V and 4 bases from J, leaving 12 bases between. This CDR3 spans 13 amino acids. Germline values: CDR1 MNHNY, CDR2 SVGAGI (reference sequence). CDR3 nucleotides: TGTGCCAGCGGGACACTTTGGAATCAGCCCCAGCATTTT. This encodes CASGTLWNQPQHF.

This clonotype was observed a few times. The V gene is TRBV19, the J gene TRBJ1-5; TRBD1 matches at 8 bases. V shed 4 bases and J 6 bases; nucleotides not matched to a gene: 5. CDR3 length: 14 amino acids. Per the germline V gene, CDR1 is LNHDA and CDR2 is SQIVND (reference sequence). CDR3 bases: TGTGCCAGTAGTACGGCGACAGGGGTTCAGCCCCAGCATTTT. It specifies CASSTATGVQPQHF. Based on the CDR3 plus reference TRBV19 and TRBJ1-5, the full variable domain is DGGITQSPKYLFRKEGQNVTLSCEQNLNHDAMYWYRQDPGQGLRLIYYSQIVNDFQKGDIAEGYSVSREKKESFPLTVTSAQKNPTAFYLCASSTATGVQPQHFGDGTRLSIL.

The genes are TRBV7-9 and TRBJ2-2; the D gene is possibly TRBD1 (5 bases). Germline-derived CDR1 and CDR2 are SEHNR and FQNEAQ (reference sequence). The CDR3 has 16 residues. The V end was cut by 1 base, the J end by 5 bases, with 14 bases between. The CDR3 spells CASSLGTPGMTGELFF. CDR3 DNA sequence: TGTGCCAGCAGCTTAGGCACTCCAGGGATGACCGGGGAGCTGTTTTTT.

This clonotype was recorded many times. CDR3 sequence: CASSQDSGSNQPQHF. In nucleotides, the CDR3 is TGTGCCAGCAGCCAAGATTCTGGCAGCAATCAGCCCCAGCATTTT. The chain carries TRBV3-1 and TRBJ1-5; D gene unclear. V shed 0 bases and J shed 1 base, with 7 bases lying between them. The CDR3 covers 15 residues. The V gene's germline CDR1 is LGHDT and CDR2 YNNKEL (reference sequence). Supplemented by reference TRBV3-1 and TRBJ1-5, the full variable domain reads DTAVSQTPKYLVTQMGNDKSIKCEQNLGHDTMYWYKQDSKKFLKIMFSYNNKELIINETVPNRFSPKSPDKAHLNLHINSLELGDSAVYFCASSQDSGSNQPQHFGDGTRLSIL.

The chain is built from TRBV28 and TRBJ2-7, with D tentatively TRBD2 (5 bases). Germline CDR1 is MDHEN and CDR2 is SYDVKM. The V end was cut by 4 bases, the J end by 12 bases, with 16 bases between. CDR3 length: 12 amino acids. CDR3: CASSSAEWTRYF. CDR3 DNA: TGTGCCAGCAGTTCCGCCGAGTGGACTCGGTACTTC.

The chain couples TRBV7-2 to TRBJ2-2; D gene unclear. Deletions cut 5 bases from V and 6 bases from J, with 16 bases between. The germline V gene encodes CDR1 SGHTA and CDR2 FQGNSA. This CDR3 comprises 15 residues. The CDR3 DNA reads TGTGCCAGCAGCGAACGGACCATAGGGTCCGGGGAGCTGTTTTTT. Translation: CASSERTIGSGELFF.

The genes are TRBV7-9 and TRBJ1-3; D is possibly TRBD1 (5 bases). This CDR3 region has 16 residues. Germline lookup yields CDR1 SEHNR and CDR2 FQNEAQ (reference sequence). Trimming took 4 bases from V and 2 from J, leaving 15 bases between them. CDR3 nucleotides: TGTGCCAGCAGCTCCGTACCGGGGACTACTGGAAACACCATATATTTT. This gives the protein CASSSVPGTTGNTIYF.

This clonotype was counted at least ten times. V and J are TRBV4-3 and TRBJ2-6; possible D gene TRBD1, 6 bases. Trimming pared 2 bases from V and 4 bases from J, leaving 18 bases between. Germline V CDR1 and CDR2: LGHNA, YSLEER. The CDR3 is 18 amino acids. The CDR3 bases are TGCGCCAGCAGCCAATCTGGCAGGGGATTTAGCGGGGCCAACGTCCTGACTTTC. Protein sequence: CASSQSGRGFSGANVLTF.

The V and J genes are TRBV10-3 and TRBJ2-7; TRBD2 is a possible D gene (6 bases). Germline CDR1 is ENHRY and CDR2 is SYGVKD. This CDR3 contains 14 residues. The V and J ends lost 2 bases and 7 bases respectively, with 15 bases between them. The CDR3 region has the DNA TGTGCCATCAGTGAGGGGGGGACCAGAGGGGAGCAGTACTTC. It translates to CAISEGGTRGEQYF.

This clonotype was found a few times. The chain has TRBV6-5 and TRBJ2-6; the match to TRBD1 covers 7 bases. This CDR3 has 15 amino acids. V was pared by 0 bases and J by 17 bases, with 13 bases of the junction left unmatched. Germline V lookup: CDR1 MNHEY, CDR2 SVGAGI. In DNA, the CDR3 is TGTGCCAGCAGTTACTCTTTTAGTGGACAGGTCCCCTTGACTTTC. Translation gives CASSYSFSGQVPLTF.

The table lists this clonotype with many counts. The V and J genes are TRBV3-1 and TRBJ1-2; D may be TRBD1 (5 bases). CDR1 and CDR2 from the germline V gene are LGHDT and YNNKEL (reference sequence). Trimming cost V 2 bases and J 4 bases, with 14 bases left between them. This CDR3 is built from 15 residues. In nucleotides, the CDR3 is TGTGCCAGCAGCCAACGGGACGGAGGATTCTATGGCTACACCTTC. Translated, it gives CASSQRDGGFYGYTF.

The chain couples TRBV9 to TRBJ2-1; D possibly uses TRBD1 or TRBD2 (6 bases each). Trimming took 0 bases from V and 6 from J, leaving 13 bases between them. The CDR3 extends over 15 amino acids. Germline CDR1 SGDLS, CDR2 YYNGEE. Here the CDR3 DNA reads TGTGCCAGCAGCGTAGGAGGGGGACTCCTCAATGAGCAGTTCTTC. It specifies CASSVGGGLLNEQFF.

In its sample, this clonotype was seen a few times. The CDR3 is CASSSHLGRDDEQFF. The CDR3 DNA sequence: TGTGCCAGCAGCTCCCATTTGGGTAGGGACGATGAGCAGTTCTTC. The chain couples TRBV13 to TRBJ2-1, with D perhaps assigned TRBD1 or TRBD2 (5 bases each). The CDR3 is made up of 15 amino acids. V gave up 4 bases and J gave up 8 bases, with 18 bases separating them. The germline CDR1 and CDR2 sequences are PRHDT and FYEKMQ (reference sequence).

The gene calls are TRBV27 and TRBJ2-1, with TRBD1 identical over 8 bases. V gave up 4 bases and J gave up 8 bases; unmatched junction bases: 7. Germline values: CDR1 MNHEY, CDR2 SMNVEV (reference sequence). This CDR3 contains 14 residues. The CDR3 is CASSSRTGLDEQFF. CDR3 DNA: TGTGCCAGCAGTTCCCGGACAGGGCTCGATGAGCAGTTCTTC.

The chain links TRBV28 to TRBJ2-5; D is unresolved. This CDR3 spans 11 amino acids. Per the germline V gene, CDR1 is MDHEN and CDR2 is SYDVKM. V lost 5 bases, J lost 7 bases, and 8 bases lay in between. The chain's CDR3 is CASSTTGTQYF. The CDR3 DNA reads as TGTGCCAGCAGTACCACCGGGACCCAGTACTTC.

This clonotype showed up just a few times. The chain joins TRBV9 to TRBJ2-1; 10 nucleotides agree with TRBD2. CDR3 length equals 15 residues. In germline, CDR1 is SGDLS, CDR2 YYNGEE. Losses at the gene ends were 3 bases for V and 15 bases for J; bases not matched to a gene: 15. The CDR3 reads CASSEHLAGEPGPFF. For the CDR3, the DNA is TGTGCCAGCAGCGAACATCTAGCGGGAGAACCTGGGCCGTTCTTC. Full variable domain (outside the CDR3, taken from reference TRBV9 and TRBJ2-1): DSGVTQTPKHLITATGQRVTLRCSPRSGDLSVYWYQQSLDQGLQFLIQYYNGEERAKGNILERFSAQQFPDLHSELNLSSLELGDSALYFCASSEHLAGEPGPFFGPGTRLTVL.

The table lists this clonotype with a few counts. This sequence joins TRBV3-1 and TRBJ2-1; TRBD2 matches at 7 bases. This CDR3 has 15 amino acids. The germline V gene encodes CDR1 LGHDT and CDR2 YNNKEL (reference sequence). With 2 bases clipped from V and 8 bases from J, the junction kept 9 bases outside the gene matches. The DNA for the CDR3 is TGTGCCAGCAGCCAAACCGCGGGAGAGGTCTATGAGCAGTTCTTC. This encodes CASSQTAGEVYEQFF.

This clonotype was detected only a few times. This chain connects TRBV7-2 to TRBJ2-6; 9 positions match TRBD1. There are 18 residues in the CDR3. From germline, CDR1 is SGHTA and CDR2 FQGNSA. V was clipped by 1 base and J by 0 bases; unmatched bases: 4. The CDR3 DNA follows: TGTGCCAGCAGCTTAGGGGGACAGGGTGCCTCTGGGGCCAACGTCCTGACTTTC. Protein: CASSLGGQGASGANVLTF. Filled out from reference TRBV7-2 and TRBJ2-6, the complete variable domain reads GAGVSQSPSNKVTEKGKDVELRCDPISGHTALYWYRQSLGQGLEFLIYFQGNSAPDKSGLPSDRFSAERTGGSVSTLTIQRTQQEDSAVYLCASSLGGQGASGANVLTFGAGSRLTVL.

V gene TRBV7-9 combines with J gene TRBJ1-1, with TRBD1 matching over 7 bases. The J segment lost 5 bases and the V segment lost 2 bases, leaving 5 bases of the junction unmatched. The CDR3 has 14 amino acids. From germline, CDR1 is SEHNR and CDR2 FQNEAQ (reference sequence). The CDR3 loop reads CASSLLQGGTEAFF. CDR3 DNA sequence: TGTGCCAGCAGCTTACTCCAGGGGGGAACTGAAGCTTTCTTT.